This TCR beta chain is from a study of control samples from healthy donors and cancer patients (dated by TCRdb to 2018 to 2021). This clone appeared a few times. Its specific antigen is unknown. There are no base qualities to consult, and no much larger clone falls within one base. Libraries came from the immunoSEQ multiplex PCR assay. In TCRdb, the immuneACCESS table is reduced to in-frame sequences with V and J assigned. These tables do not hold every clone; where another copy was compared, an unresolved V gene accounts for under half, and the others remain unexplained. The table for this sample lists around 250,000 clones; approximately 80% of them were counted only once. The biggest ten clones account for more than 10% of the sample. V is clipped by 3 bases and J by 5 bases, and the sequence between their germline boundaries is 11 bases long. CDR1 and CDR2 are read off the germline V gene as SGDLS and YYNGEE. The CDR3 starts with the cysteine, ends with the phenylalanine, and has 13 residues. Here the CDR3 DNA is all that survives: 39 bases in frame from base 1.

The specimen was PBMCs. The sequence came from an older woman with lung cancer. The rearrangement combines TRBV9 with TRBJ1-1; the D gene is not confidently resolved. The CDR3 region: CASSETLRTEAFF. The sequenced DNA is TGTGCCAGCAGCGAAACACTGAGGACTGAAGCTTTCTTT. Reference TRBV9 and TRBJ1-1 genes cover what lies past the CDR3, so the full variable domain is DSGVTQTPKHLITATGQRVTLRCSPRSGDLSVYWYQQSLDQGLQFLIQYYNGEERAKGNILERFSAQQFPDLHSELNLSSLELGDSALYFCASSETLRTEAFFGQGTRLTVV.